This T cell receptor (beta chain) comes out of a study of cytotoxic CD8 clonotypes in ibrutinib-treated CLL. Points from the study as a whole: In comparison with age-matched healthy donors, baseline clonality was higher and tracked circulating CD8+ T-cell counts.

TCRdb's table, derived via immunoSEQ multiplex PCR, lists solely in-frame clones and lacks some. This table has 160,000 or so clones, under 85% appearing once. Comments on this clone: Its antigen remains unknown.

CDR1 and CDR2 (germline): GTSNPN, SVGIG (reference sequence). Trimming removed 3 bases from V and 4 bases from J, with 10 bases in between. The CDR3 contains 13 residues. J is TRBJ2-1 and V is TRBV30; D may be TRBD2 (6 bases). The source material was PBMCs, sampled after 24 months of ibrutinib treatment. This sequence originates from a human donor with chronic lymphocytic leukemia. The CDR3 coding sequence is TGTGCCTGGAGGGCGGGATTTTACAATGAGCAGTTCTTC. Protein product: CAWRAGFYNEQFF.